A selection of T cell receptor beta chains follows, all from one sample in a study of PD-L1 blockade in urothelial cancer. The repertoire was sequenced with immunoSEQ multiplex PCR; TCRdb's copy has only in-frame clones and lacks some. The table includes about 110,000 clones, 70% to 85% detected once. Specimen: PBMCs, collected around atezolizumab (anti-PD-L1) treatment. The source of these receptors is a man in his fifties with urothelial cancer. The CDR3 runs from the conserved cysteine through the conserved F or W. The D gene is left open where the match is weak. Clone size is not always given. Where it is, it says once, few, many or a class for expanded clones.

size: -; V: TRBV5-6; J: TRBJ1-1; D: -; CDR3: CASSLPGGNTEAFF; DNA: TGTGCCAGCAGCTTGCCAGGAGGGAACACTGAAGCTTTCTTT
size: -; V: TRBV2; J: TRBJ1-1; D: TRBD1; CDR3: CASRRGKGAGTEAFF; DNA: TGTGCCAGCAGAAGGGGGAAGGGGGCCGGCACTGAAGCTTTCTTT
size: -; V: TRBV7-9; J: TRBJ2-2; D: TRBD2; CDR3: CASSFALAGGSTGELFF; DNA: TGTGCCAGCAGCTTCGCTTTAGCGGGAGGGAGCACCGGGGAGCTGTTTTTT
size: -; V: TRBV28; J: TRBJ2-7; D: TRBD1; CDR3: CASSFLRTGAREQYF; DNA: TGTGCCAGCAGTTTCCTTCGGACAGGGGCGCGCGAGCAGTACTTC
size: -; V: TRBV30; J: TRBJ2-3; D: TRBD2; CDR3: CAWSVRRTSGTTDTQYF; DNA: TGTGCCTGGAGTGTACGCCGAACTAGCGGCACCACAGATACGCAGTATTTT
size: -; V: TRBV5-6; J: TRBJ2-2; D: -; CDR3: CASSPRVDTGELFF; DNA: TGTGCCAGCAGCCCCCGAGTGGACACCGGGGAGCTGTTTTTT
size: -; V: TRBV5-5; J: TRBJ1-3; D: TRBD1; CDR3: CASSIDRASGNTIYF; DNA: TGTGCCAGCAGCATCGACAGGGCCTCTGGAAACACCATATATTTT
size: -; V: TRBV4-2; J: TRBJ2-3; D: TRBD2; CDR3: CASSQDLVAGGPHTQYF; DNA: TGTGCCAGCAGCCAAGATCTGGTAGCGGGAGGCCCGCATACGCAGTATTTT
size: -; V: TRBV15; J: TRBJ2-3; D: -; CDR3: CATSRVTGGTDTQYF; DNA: TGTGCCACCAGCAGAGTGACAGGTGGGACAGATACGCAGTATTTT
size: -; V: TRBV5-6; J: TRBJ2-2; D: -; CDR3: CASSWVGGGLSNTGELFF; DNA: TGTGCCAGCAGCTGGGTTGGGGGCGGTTTGTCAAACACCGGGGAGCTGTTTTTT
size: -; V: TRBV4-1; J: TRBJ1-5; D: TRBD1; CDR3: CASSQSGQGDGQPQHF; DNA: TGCGCCAGCAGCCAATCCGGACAGGGGGATGGTCAGCCCCAGCATTTT
size: -; V: TRBV29-1; J: TRBJ2-4; D: -; CDR3: CSATTGAKNIQYF; DNA: TGCAGCGCCACAACGGGAGCCAAAAACATTCAGTACTTC
size: -; V: TRBV2; J: TRBJ2-3; D: TRBD2; CDR3: CASRGTSVEGDTQYF; DNA: TGTGCCAGCAGGGGGACTAGCGTCGAGGGAGATACGCAGTATTTT
size: -; V: TRBV11-2; J: TRBJ2-5; D: TRBD1; CDR3: CASSLGDRDQETQYF; DNA: TGTGCCAGCAGCTTAGGAGACAGGGACCAAGAGACCCAGTACTTC
size: -; V: TRBV28; J: TRBJ1-1; D: TRBD1; CDR3: CASSLQGAITEAFF; DNA: TGTGCCAGCAGTTTGCAGGGGGCAATCACTGAAGCTTTCTTT
size: -; V: TRBV6-5; J: TRBJ2-7; D: -; CDR3: CASTVGVYEQYF; DNA: TGTGCCAGCACGGTAGGAGTCTACGAGCAGTACTTC
size: -; V: TRBV7-8; J: TRBJ2-3; D: TRBD1; CDR3: CASSRPGQSTDTQYF; DNA: TGTGCCAGCAGCCGTCCGGGACAGTCAACAGATACGCAGTATTTT
size: once; V: TRBV5-8; J: TRBJ1-5; D: TRBD1; CDR3: CASSIPGQGGQPQHF; DNA: TGTGCCAGCAGCATTCCGGGACAGGGAGGACAGCCCCAGCATTTT
size: -; V: TRBV28; J: TRBJ1-6; D: TRBD1; CDR3: CASSQPGQGNSPLHF; DNA: TGTGCCAGCAGTCAGCCGGGACAGGGTAATTCACCCCTCCACTTT
size: few; V: TRBV7-9; J: TRBJ1-6; D: -; CDR3: CASSLPEGSPLHF; DNA: TGTGCCAGCAGCTTACCTGAGGGTTCACCCCTCCACTTT
size: once; V: TRBV5-8; J: TRBJ1-1; D: TRBD1; CDR3: CASSFPGTGYGNTEAFF; DNA: TGTGCCAGCAGCTTCCCCGGGACAGGGTACGGGAACACTGAAGCTTTCTTT
size: -; V: TRBV5-1; J: TRBJ2-3; D: -; CDR3: CASSLGPSSGSDTQYF; DNA: TGCGCCAGCAGCTTGGGTCCTTCGAGCGGTTCGGATACGCAGTATTTT
size: -; V: TRBV14; J: TRBJ2-3; D: -; CDR3: CASSRVQATDTQYF; DNA: TGTGCCAGCAGCCGGGTTCAGGCCACAGATACGCAGTATTTT
size: -; V: TRBV7-2; J: TRBJ2-2; D: TRBD2; CDR3: CASSPGLALTGELFF; DNA: TGTGCCAGCAGCCCGGGACTAGCGCTCACCGGGGAGCTGTTTTTT
size: -; V: TRBV29-1; J: TRBJ1-4; D: TRBD1; CDR3: CSANRGTNEKLFF; DNA: TGCAGCGCAAACAGGGGAACTAATGAAAAACTGTTTTTT
size: -; V: TRBV25-1; J: TRBJ2-1; D: -; CDR3: CASSEFREQFF; DNA: TGTGCCAGCAGTGAATTTCGTGAGCAGTTCTTC
size: -; V: TRBV4-2; J: TRBJ2-7; D: -; CDR3: CASSQGRAGPLEQYF; DNA: TGTGCCAGCAGCCAAGGGCGGGCGGGGCCCCTCGAGCAGTACTTC
size: few; V: TRBV5-1; J: TRBJ1-5; D: -; CDR3: CASSLVGDQPQHF; DNA: TGCGCCAGCAGCTTGGTAGGGGATCAGCCCCAGCATTTT
size: -; V: TRBV5-4; J: TRBJ1-6; D: -; CDR3: CASSLQGSSPLHF; DNA: TGTGCCAGCAGCTTGCAGGGGAGTTCACCCCTCCACTTT
size: -; V: TRBV30; J: TRBJ2-7; D: TRBD1; CDR3: CAWSGQGHEQYF; DNA: TGTGCCTGGAGTGGACAGGGTCACGAGCAGTACTTC
size: -; V: TRBV30; J: TRBJ1-6; D: -; CDR3: CAWRVGGSYNSPLHF; DNA: TGTGCCTGGAGAGTCGGGGGATCCTATAATTCACCCCTCCACTTT
size: -; V: TRBV5-6; J: TRBJ2-1; D: -; CDR3: CASSLRQSYNEQFF; DNA: TGTGCCAGCAGCTTGCGACAGTCCTACAATGAGCAGTTCTTC
size: -; V: TRBV4-1; J: TRBJ1-2; D: TRBD1; CDR3: CASSQDGTGWDYGYTF; DNA: TGCGCCAGCAGCCAAGATGGGACAGGGTGGGACTATGGCTACACCTTC
size: -; V: TRBV2; J: TRBJ2-7; D: TRBD2; CDR3: CASGSGSYEQYF; DNA: TGTGCCAGCGGTAGCGGGAGCTACGAGCAGTACTTC
size: -; V: TRBV19; J: TRBJ2-7; D: TRBD1; CDR3: CASTKTGAYEQYF; DNA: TGTGCCAGTACCAAGACAGGGGCCTACGAGCAGTACTTC
size: -; V: TRBV19; J: TRBJ2-1; D: TRBD1; CDR3: CASSIDRGVYNEQFF; DNA: TGTGCCAGTAGTATTGACAGGGGGGTGTACAATGAGCAGTTCTTC
size: -; V: TRBV9; J: TRBJ2-3; D: -; CDR3: CASSVAPPGLGTDTQYF; DNA: TGTGCCAGCAGCGTAGCTCCTCCGGGACTCGGCACAGATACGCAGTATTTT
size: few; V: TRBV5-1; J: TRBJ2-3; D: -; CDR3: CASSSPETADTQYF; DNA: TGCGCCAGCAGCTCCCCCGAGACAGCAGATACGCAGTATTTT